This T cell receptor beta chain comes out of a study of T cell changes during pregnancy in multiple sclerosis. Germline-derived CDR1 and CDR2 are MDHEN and SYDVKM. The CDR3 is 16 amino acids. V was shortened by 1 base and J by 2 bases, with 15 bases between the two germline ends. The data were produced by immunoSEQ multiplex PCR, yet TCRdb's version contains in-frame clones alone and is incomplete. The table lists fewer than 45,000 clones, more than 75% of them singletons. This clone was counted a single time. The specimen comprised CD8+ T cells from peripheral blood mononuclear cells, sampled in the third trimester of pregnancy. V gene TRBV28 combines with J gene TRBJ2-7; D is unresolved. The clonotype comes from a female donor with multiple sclerosis, enrolled in a pregnancy study. CDR3 loop: CASSLSSSGYPYEQYF. In DNA, the CDR3 is TGTGCCAGCAGTTTATCATCATCAGGCTATCCCTACGAGCAGTACTTC. The full variable domain, in which reference TRBV28 and TRBJ2-7 provide the parts outside the CDR3, is DVKVTQSSRYLVKRTGEKVFLECVQDMDHENMFWYRQDPGLGLRLIYFSYDVKMKEKGDIPEGYSVSREKKERFSLILESASTNQTSMYLCASSLSSSGYPYEQYFGPGTRLTVT.